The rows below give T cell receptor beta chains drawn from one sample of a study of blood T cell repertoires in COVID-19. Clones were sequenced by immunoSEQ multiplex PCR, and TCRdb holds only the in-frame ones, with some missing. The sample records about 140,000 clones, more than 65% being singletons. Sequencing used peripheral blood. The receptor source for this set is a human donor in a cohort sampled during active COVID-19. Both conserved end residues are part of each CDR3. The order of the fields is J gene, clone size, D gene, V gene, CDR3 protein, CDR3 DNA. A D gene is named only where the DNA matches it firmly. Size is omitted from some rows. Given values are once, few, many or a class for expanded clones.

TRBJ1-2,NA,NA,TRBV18,CASSLDEGYGYTF,TGTGCCAGCTCACTTGACGAGGGCTATGGCTACACCTTC
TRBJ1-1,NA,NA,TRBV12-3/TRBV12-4,CASSLMRSTEAFF,TGTGCCAGCAGTTTAATGCGGAGCACTGAAGCTTTCTTT
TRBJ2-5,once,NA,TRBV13,CASSSWAWQGETQYF,TGTGCCAGCAGCTCCTGGGCGTGGCAGGGGGAGACCCAGTACTTC
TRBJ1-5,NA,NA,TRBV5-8,CASSLAGTINQPQHF,TGTGCCAGCAGCTTAGCCGGGACAATCAATCAGCCCCAGCATTTT
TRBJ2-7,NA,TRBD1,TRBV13,CASSSFSGQGSIEQYF,TGTGCCAGCAGCTCCTTCTCCGGACAGGGCTCTATCGAGCAGTACTTC
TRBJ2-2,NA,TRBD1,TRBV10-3,CAISGSGGLYTGELFF,TGTGCCATCAGTGGGTCAGGGGGCTTGTACACCGGGGAGCTGTTTTTT
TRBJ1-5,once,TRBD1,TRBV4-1,CASSQDLTGVQPQHF,TGCGCCAGCAGCCAAGATTTAACAGGGGTCCAGCCCCAGCATTTT
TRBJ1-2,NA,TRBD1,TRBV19,CASSLGTGNYGYTF,TGTGCCAGTAGTCTGGGGACAGGTAACTATGGCTACACCTTC
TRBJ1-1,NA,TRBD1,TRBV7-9,CASSPGQGVLVAFF,TGTGCCAGCAGCCCGGGACAGGGGGTCCTAGTAGCTTTCTTT
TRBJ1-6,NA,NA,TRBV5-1,CASSLEQGGNSPLHF,TGCGCCAGCAGCTTGGAACAGGGAGGGAATTCACCCCTCCACTTT
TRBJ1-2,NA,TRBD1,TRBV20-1,CSASASGTGGANYGYTF,TGCAGTGCTAGTGCTTCGGGGACAGGGGGCGCTAACTATGGCTACACCTTC
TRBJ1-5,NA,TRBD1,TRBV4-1,CASSPGQGSGQPQHF,TGCGCCAGCAGCCCCGGACAGGGATCTGGGCAGCCCCAGCATTTT
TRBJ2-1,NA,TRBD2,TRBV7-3,CASSSGGAGANEQFF,TGTGCCAGCAGCTCGGGCGGAGCGGGGGCCAATGAGCAGTTCTTC
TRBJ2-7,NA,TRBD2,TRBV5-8,CASSSRGGLRNEQYF,TGTGCCAGCAGCTCGCGGGGGGGCCTTCGGAACGAGCAGTACTTC
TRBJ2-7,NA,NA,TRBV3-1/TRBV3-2,CASSQKKGPRVYEQYF,TGTGCCAGCAGCCAGAAGAAGGGCCCGCGGGTTTACGAGCAGTACTTC
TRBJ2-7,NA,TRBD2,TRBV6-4,CASSVLAGASYEQYF,TGTGCCAGCAGTGTACTAGCGGGGGCGTCCTACGAGCAGTACTTC
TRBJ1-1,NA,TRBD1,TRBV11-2,CASSFRWTGSNTEAFF,TGTGCCAGCAGCTTCAGGTGGACAGGGTCGAACACTGAAGCTTTCTTT
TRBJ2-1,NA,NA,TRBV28,CASSFRTVNEQFF,TGTGCCAGCAGTTTTAGGACAGTCAATGAGCAGTTCTTC
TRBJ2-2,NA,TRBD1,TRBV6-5,CASSTTGGGTGELFF,TGTGCCAGCAGCACTACAGGGGGCGGCACCGGGGAGCTGTTTTTT
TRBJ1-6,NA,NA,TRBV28,CASSLGRARSPLHF,TGTGCCAGCAGTTTAGGGAGGGCTCGGTCACCCCTCCACTTT
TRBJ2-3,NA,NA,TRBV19,CASRLSYTSTDTQYF,TGTGCCAGTAGGCTAAGTTATACTAGCACAGATACGCAGTATTTT
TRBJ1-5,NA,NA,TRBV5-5,CASRGPGSEQPQHF,TGTGCCAGCAGAGGACCGGGGTCGGAACAGCCCCAGCATTTT
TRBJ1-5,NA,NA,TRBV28,CASSLPVGANQPQHF,TGTGCCAGCAGTTTACCTGTGGGGGCTAACCAGCCCCAGCATTTT
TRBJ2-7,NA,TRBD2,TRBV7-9,CASSPRGDEQYF,TGTGCCAGCAGCCCGCGGGGGGACGAGCAGTACTTC
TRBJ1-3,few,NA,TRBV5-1,CASSGPTGPNSGNTIYF,TGCGCCAGCAGCGGTCCAACAGGGCCCAACTCTGGAAACACCATATATTTT
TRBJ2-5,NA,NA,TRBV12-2,CASRSGTSGGRQETQYF,TGTGCAAGTCGCTCTGGGACTAGCGGGGGGCGGCAAGAGACCCAGTACTTC
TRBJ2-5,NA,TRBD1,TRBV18,CASSPPTGKETQYF,TGTGCCAGCTCACCACCGACAGGGAAAGAGACCCAGTACTTC
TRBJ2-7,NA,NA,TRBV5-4,CASSLEQDSYEQYF,TGTGCCAGCAGCTTGGAACAGGACTCCTACGAGCAGTACTTC
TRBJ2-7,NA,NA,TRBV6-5,CASSYSRGYEQYF,TGTGCCAGCAGTTACTCTCGGGGGTACGAGCAGTACTTC
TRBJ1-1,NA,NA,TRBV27,CASSLLGGAHIEAFF,TGTGCCAGCAGTTTATTGGGGGGGGCGCATATTGAAGCTTTCTTT
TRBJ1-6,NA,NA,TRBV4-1,CASRDTKSSYNSPLHF,TGCGCCAGCCGCGACACCAAGAGCTCCTATAATTCACCCCTCCACTTT
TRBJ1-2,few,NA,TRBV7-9,CASSSDPFGAGYTF,TGTGCCAGCAGCTCAGACCCCTTTGGGGCGGGCTACACCTTC
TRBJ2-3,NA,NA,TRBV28,CASSLGGSFSTDTQYF,TGTGCCAGCAGTTTAGGGGGCTCCTTTAGCACAGATACGCAGTATTTT
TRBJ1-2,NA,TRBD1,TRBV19,CASSRQGAQAGYTF,TGTGCCAGTAGTAGACAGGGGGCGCAGGCTGGCTACACCTTC
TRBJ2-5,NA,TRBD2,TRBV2,CASRGGSGGVWETQYF,TGTGCCAGCAGGGGAGGCAGCGGGGGGGTCTGGGAGACCCAGTACTTC
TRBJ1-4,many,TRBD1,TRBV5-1,CASSYGQGPEKLFF,TGCGCCAGCAGCTACGGACAGGGTCCCGAAAAACTGTTTTTT
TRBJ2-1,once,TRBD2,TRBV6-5,CASRSAGSSYNEQFF,TGTGCCAGCAGATCAGCGGGGAGCTCCTACAATGAGCAGTTCTTC
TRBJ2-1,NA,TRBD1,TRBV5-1,CASSLGQGVYNEQFF,TGCGCCAGCAGCTTGGGGCAGGGGGTTTACAATGAGCAGTTCTTC
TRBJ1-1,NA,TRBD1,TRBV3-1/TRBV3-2,CASSLMGQPNTEAFF,TGTGCCAGCAGCCTAATGGGACAGCCTAACACTGAAGCTTTCTTT
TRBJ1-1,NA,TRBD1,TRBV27,CASSWNRGNTEAFF,TGTGCCAGCAGTTGGAACAGGGGGAACACTGAAGCTTTCTTT
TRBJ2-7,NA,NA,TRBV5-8,CASSLEKGHQYF,TGTGCCAGCAGCTTGGAAAAGGGACACCAGTACTTC
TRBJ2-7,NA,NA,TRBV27,CASSLSSISSYEQYF,TGTGCCAGCAGTTTAAGTAGCATTTCTTCCTACGAGCAGTACTTC
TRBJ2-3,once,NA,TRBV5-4,CASSLTGGMDTQYF,TGTGCCAGCAGCTTGACGGGGGGCATGGATACGCAGTATTTT
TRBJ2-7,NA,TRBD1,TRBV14,CASSPGGSEQYF,TGTGCCAGCAGCCCAGGGGGAAGCGAGCAGTACTTC
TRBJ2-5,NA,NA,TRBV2,CASSGLRGRGQTQYF,TGTGCCAGCAGTGGGTTGCGGGGGCGAGGGCAGACCCAGTACTTC
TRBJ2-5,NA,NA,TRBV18,CASSPGVGSQETQYF,TGTGCCAGCTCACCAGGGGTTGGGAGCCAAGAGACCCAGTACTTC
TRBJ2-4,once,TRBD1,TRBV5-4,CASSSQGATKNIQYF,TGTGCCAGCAGCTCACAGGGGGCGACCAAAAACATTCAGTACTTC
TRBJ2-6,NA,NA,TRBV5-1,CASSFPAPEPSGANVLTF,TGCGCCAGCAGCTTTCCCGCCCCCGAGCCCTCTGGGGCCAACGTCCTGACTTTC
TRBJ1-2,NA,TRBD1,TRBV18,CASSPKQGHEGGYTF,TGTGCCAGCTCACCTAAACAGGGGCATGAAGGTGGCTACACCTTC
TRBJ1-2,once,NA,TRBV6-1,CASSEALQGGYDGYTF,TGTGCCAGCAGTGAAGCGCTTCAGGGAGGGTACGATGGCTACACCTTC
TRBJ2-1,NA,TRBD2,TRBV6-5,CASSLAGVHVF,TGTGCCAGCAGTTTGGCGGGGGTGCACGTCTTC
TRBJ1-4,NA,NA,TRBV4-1,CASSPPGPRVTNEKLFF,TGCGCCAGCAGCCCCCCGGGTCCGAGGGTAACTAATGAAAAACTGTTTTTT
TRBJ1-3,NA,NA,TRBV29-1,CSVDVPRTVSGNTIYF,TGCAGCGTTGACGTACCGCGGACAGTATCTGGAAACACCATATATTTT
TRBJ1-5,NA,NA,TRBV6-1,CASSDTPYQPQHF,TGTGCCAGCAGTGATACTCCCTATCAGCCCCAGCATTTT
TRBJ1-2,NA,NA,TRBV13,CASSPWTDTNYGYTF,TGTGCCAGCAGCCCTTGGACAGACACTAACTATGGCTACACCTTC
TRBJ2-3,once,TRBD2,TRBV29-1,CSVEWTSPRHTQYF,TGCAGCGTTGAATGGACTAGCCCTCGTCATACGCAGTATTTT
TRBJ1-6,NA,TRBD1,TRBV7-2,CASSSKVRDRNSPSPLHF,TGTGCCAGCAGCTCAAAGGTCCGGGACAGGAACTCACCTTCACCCCTCCACTTT
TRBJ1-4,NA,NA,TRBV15,CATSLIRGGEKLFF,TGTGCCACCAGCTTGATCAGGGGTGGTGAAAAACTGTTTTTT
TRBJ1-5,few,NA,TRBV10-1,CASSAWGDQPQHF,TGCGCCAGCAGCGCGTGGGGGGATCAGCCCCAGCATTTT
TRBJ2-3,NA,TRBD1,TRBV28,CASSLTGVDTDTQYF,TGTGCCAGCAGTTTAACAGGGGTAGACACAGATACGCAGTATTTT